This record looks at one T cell receptor beta chain sequence and its context. Its antigen is not identified. The donors, healthy Caucasians from Russia, were aged about 6 to 100. The CDR3 totals 15 residues. The germline gives CDR1 LGHNA, CDR2 YSLEER. Alongside a J-beta primer mix, a sample-barcoded 5' primer served in a second PCR lasting 7 to 11 cycles. TCRdb analysed the 5' RACE reads with MiXCR anew, one entry per CDR3 protein. The data hold just over 800,000 distinct CDR3 sequences, with 55% to 65% observed a single time. The source of the sample is a study of blood T cells in healthy people across ages. Study findings and constraints: Reliance upon unsorted PBMCs precluded definitive naive versus antigen-experienced comparison. The long-lived group displayed more naive CD4+ cells, plus higher diversity, than the aged donors did.

The chain uses TRBV4-3 and TRBJ2-4; 7 bases agree with TRBD1. The J call may be wrong; the DNA end is better matched by TRBJ2-7. The sequence was obtained from a man aged 25 to 45 in good health. Sequences were obtained from blood. CDR3: CASSQLQGRSYEQYF. Here the CDR3 DNA reads TGCGCCAGCAGCCAACTACAGGGGCGGTCCTACGAGCAGTACTTC.